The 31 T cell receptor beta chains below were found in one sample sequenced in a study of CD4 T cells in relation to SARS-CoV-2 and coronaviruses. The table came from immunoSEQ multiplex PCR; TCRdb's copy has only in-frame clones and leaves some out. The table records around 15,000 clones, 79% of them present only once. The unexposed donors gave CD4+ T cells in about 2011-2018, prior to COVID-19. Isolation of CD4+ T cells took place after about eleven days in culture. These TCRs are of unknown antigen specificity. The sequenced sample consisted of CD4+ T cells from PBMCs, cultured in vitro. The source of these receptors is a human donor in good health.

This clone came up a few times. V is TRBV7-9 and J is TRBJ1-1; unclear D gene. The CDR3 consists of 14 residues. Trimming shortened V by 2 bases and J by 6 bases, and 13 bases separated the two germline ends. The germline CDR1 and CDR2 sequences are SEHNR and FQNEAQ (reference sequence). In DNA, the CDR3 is TGTGCCAGCAGCTTAAGGTTTGAGGGCGCTGAAGCTTTCTTT. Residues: CASSLRFEGAEAFF.

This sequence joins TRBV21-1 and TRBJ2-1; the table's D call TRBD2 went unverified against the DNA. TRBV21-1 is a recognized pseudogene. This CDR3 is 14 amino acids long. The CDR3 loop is CARASSGGYNEQFF. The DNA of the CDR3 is TGTGCCAGGGCTAGCAGCGGGGGGTACAATGAGCAGTTCTTC.

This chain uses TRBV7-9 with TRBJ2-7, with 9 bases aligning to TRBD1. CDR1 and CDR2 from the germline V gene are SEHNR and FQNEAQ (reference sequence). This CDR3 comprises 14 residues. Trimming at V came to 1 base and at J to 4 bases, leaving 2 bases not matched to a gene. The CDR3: CASSLGGTGYEQYF. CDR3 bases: TGTGCCAGCAGCTTAGGCGGGACAGGGTACGAGCAGTACTTC.

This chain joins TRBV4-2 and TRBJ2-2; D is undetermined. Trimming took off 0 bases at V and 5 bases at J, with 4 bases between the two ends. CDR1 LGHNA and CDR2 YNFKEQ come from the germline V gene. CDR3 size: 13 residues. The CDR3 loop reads CASSQETTGELFF. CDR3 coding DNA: TGTGCCAGCAGCCAAGAGACGACCGGGGAGCTGTTTTTT.

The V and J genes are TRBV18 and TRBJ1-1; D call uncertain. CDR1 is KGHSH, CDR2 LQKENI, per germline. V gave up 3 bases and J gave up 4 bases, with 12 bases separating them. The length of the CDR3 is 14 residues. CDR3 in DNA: TGTGCCAGCTCACCCCAGACGGCCGTCACTGAAGCTTTCTTT. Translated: CASSPQTAVTEAFF.

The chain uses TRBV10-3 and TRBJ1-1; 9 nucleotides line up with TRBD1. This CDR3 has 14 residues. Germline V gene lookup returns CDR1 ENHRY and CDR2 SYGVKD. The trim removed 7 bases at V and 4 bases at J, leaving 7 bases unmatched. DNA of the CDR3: TGTGCCATCACCCGGGGACAGGGTGTCACTGAAGCTTTCTTT. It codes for CAITRGQGVTEAFF.

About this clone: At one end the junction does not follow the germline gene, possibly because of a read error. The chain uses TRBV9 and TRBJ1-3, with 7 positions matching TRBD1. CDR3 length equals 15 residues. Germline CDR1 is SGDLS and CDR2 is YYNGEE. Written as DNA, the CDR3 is TGTGCCAGCAGCGTAGAAACAGGGGCCGGAAGCACCATATATTTT. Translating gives CASSVETGAGSTIYF.

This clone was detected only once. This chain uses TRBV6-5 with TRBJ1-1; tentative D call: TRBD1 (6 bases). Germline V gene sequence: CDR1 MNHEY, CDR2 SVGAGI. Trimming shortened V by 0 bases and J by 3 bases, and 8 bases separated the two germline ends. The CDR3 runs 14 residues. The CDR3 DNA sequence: TGTGCCAGCAGTTACTCGGGGGGCGACACTGAAGCTTTCTTT. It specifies CASSYSGGDTEAFF.

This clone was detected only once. CDR3 sequence: CASSQAIVGTEAFF. In DNA, the CDR3 is TGCGCCAGCAGCCAAGCAATTGTCGGCACTGAAGCTTTCTTT. J is TRBJ1-1 and V is TRBV4-3, with no clear D. The CDR3 is made up of 14 amino acids. V was trimmed by 1 base and J by 4 bases, leaving 10 bases between them. Germline values: CDR1 LGHNA, CDR2 YSLEER.

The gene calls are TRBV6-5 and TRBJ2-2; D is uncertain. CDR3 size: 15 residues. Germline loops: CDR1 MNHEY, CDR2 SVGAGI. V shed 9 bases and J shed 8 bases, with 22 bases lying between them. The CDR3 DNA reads TGTGCCAGTACCGAGACCCAGGAAGTCGGGGGGGAGCTGTTTTTT. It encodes CASTETQEVGGELFF.

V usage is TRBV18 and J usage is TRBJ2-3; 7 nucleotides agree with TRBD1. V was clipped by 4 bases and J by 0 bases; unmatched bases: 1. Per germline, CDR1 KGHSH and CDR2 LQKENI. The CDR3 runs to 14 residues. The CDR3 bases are TGTGCCAGCTCACGGGGACAGAGCACAGATACGCAGTATTTT. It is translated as CASSRGQSTDTQYF.

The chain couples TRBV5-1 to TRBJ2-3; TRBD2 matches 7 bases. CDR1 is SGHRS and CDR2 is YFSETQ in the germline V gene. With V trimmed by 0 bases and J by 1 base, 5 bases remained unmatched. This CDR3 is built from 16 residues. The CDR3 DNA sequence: TGCGCCAGCAGCTTGGGAGGGAGGGCCGGCACAGATACGCAGTATTTT. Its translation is CASSLGGRAGTDTQYF. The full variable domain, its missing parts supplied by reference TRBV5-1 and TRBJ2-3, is KAGVTQTPRYLIKTRGQQVTLSCSPISGHRSVSWYQQTPGQGLQFLFEYFSETQRNKGNFPGRFSGRQFSNSRSEMNVSTLELGDSALYLCASSLGGRAGTDTQYFGPGTRLTVL.

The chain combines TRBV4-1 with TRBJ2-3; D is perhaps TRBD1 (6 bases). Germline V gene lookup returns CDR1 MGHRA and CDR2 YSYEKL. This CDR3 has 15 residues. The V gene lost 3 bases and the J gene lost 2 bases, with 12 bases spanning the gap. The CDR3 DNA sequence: TGCGCCAGCAGCCAGAGCGGACAGACCACAGATACGCAGTATTTT. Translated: CASSQSGQTTDTQYF.

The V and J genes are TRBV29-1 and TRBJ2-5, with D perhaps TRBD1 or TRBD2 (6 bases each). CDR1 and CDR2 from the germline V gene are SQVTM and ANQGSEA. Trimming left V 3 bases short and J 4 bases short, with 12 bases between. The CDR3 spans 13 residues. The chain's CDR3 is CSVDPQGGETQYF. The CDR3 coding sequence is TGCAGCGTTGACCCACAGGGAGGAGAGACCCAGTACTTC.

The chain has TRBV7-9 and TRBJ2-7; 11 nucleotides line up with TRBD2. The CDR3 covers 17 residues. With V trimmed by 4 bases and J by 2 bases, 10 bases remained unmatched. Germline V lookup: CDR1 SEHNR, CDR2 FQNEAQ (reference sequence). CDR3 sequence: CASSYSPTSGETYEQYF. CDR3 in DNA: TGTGCCAGCAGCTACTCGCCGACTAGCGGGGAAACCTACGAGCAGTACTTC.

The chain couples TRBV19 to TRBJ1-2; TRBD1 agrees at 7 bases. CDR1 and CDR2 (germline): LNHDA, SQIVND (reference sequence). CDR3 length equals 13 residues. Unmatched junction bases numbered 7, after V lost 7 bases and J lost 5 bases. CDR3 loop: CASKGRGGYGYTF. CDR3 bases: TGTGCCAGTAAGGGCAGGGGGGGGTATGGCTACACCTTC. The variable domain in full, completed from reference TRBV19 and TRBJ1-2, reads DGGITQSPKYLFRKEGQNVTLSCEQNLNHDAMYWYRQDPGQGLRLIYYSQIVNDFQKGDIAEGYSVSREKKESFPLTVTSAQKNPTAFYLCASKGRGGYGYTFGSGTRLTVV.

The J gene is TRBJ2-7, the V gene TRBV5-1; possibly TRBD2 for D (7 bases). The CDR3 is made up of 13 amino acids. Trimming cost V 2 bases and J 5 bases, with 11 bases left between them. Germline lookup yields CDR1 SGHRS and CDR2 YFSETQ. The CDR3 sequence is CASSFAGAHEQYF. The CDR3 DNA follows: TGCGCCAGCAGCTTCGCGGGGGCCCACGAGCAGTACTTC.

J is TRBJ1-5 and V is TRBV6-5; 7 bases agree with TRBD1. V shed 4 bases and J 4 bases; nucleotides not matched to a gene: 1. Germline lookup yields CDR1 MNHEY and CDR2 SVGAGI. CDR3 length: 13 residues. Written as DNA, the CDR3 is TGTGCCAGCAGTTGGGACAGTAATCAGCCCCAGCATTTT. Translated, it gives CASSWDSNQPQHF.

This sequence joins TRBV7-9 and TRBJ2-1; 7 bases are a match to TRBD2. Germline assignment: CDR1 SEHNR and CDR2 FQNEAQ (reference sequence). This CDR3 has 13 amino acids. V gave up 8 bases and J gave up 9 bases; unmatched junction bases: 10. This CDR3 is CASPLGPGGEQFF. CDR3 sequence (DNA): TGTGCCAGCCCGCTCGGACCGGGGGGTGAGCAGTTCTTC.

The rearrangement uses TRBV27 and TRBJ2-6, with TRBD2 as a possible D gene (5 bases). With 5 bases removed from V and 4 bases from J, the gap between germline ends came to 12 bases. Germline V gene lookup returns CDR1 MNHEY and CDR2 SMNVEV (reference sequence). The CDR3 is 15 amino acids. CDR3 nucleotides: TGTGCCAGCAGTCCCCCCCCGGGAGGGGCCAACGTCCTGACTTTC. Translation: CASSPPPGGANVLTF.

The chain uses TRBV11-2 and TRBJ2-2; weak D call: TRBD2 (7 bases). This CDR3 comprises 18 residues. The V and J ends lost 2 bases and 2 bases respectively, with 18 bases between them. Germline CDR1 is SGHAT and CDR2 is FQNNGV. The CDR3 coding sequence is TGTGCCAGCAGCTTAAAAGTGAGGGGGGAGGGTAACACCGGGGAGCTGTTTTTT. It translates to CASSLKVRGEGNTGELFF.

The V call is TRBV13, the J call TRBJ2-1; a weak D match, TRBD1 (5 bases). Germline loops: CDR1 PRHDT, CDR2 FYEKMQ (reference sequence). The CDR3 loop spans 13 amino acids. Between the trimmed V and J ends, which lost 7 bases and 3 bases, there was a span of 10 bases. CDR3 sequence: CASTDDSYNEQFF. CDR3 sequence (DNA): TGTGCCAGCACCGACGACAGCTACAATGAGCAGTTCTTC.

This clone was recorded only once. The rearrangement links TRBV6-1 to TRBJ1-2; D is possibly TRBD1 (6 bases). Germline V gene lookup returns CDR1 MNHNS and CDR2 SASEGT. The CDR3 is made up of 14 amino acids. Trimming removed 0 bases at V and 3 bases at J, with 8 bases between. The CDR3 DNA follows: TGTGCCAGCAGTGAAGCAGGGGGGGACTATGGCTACACCTTC. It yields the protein CASSEAGGDYGYTF.

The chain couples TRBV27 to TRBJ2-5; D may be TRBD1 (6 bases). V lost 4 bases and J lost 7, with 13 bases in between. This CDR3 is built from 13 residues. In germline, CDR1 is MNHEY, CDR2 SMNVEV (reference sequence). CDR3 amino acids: CASSWGLMGTQYF. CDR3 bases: TGTGCCAGCAGTTGGGGGCTAATGGGGACCCAGTACTTC.

This chain's CDR3 is CASIPQGGRSSPLHF. The CDR3 DNA reads as TGTGCCAGCATTCCGCAGGGAGGGAGAAGTTCACCCCTCCACTTT. This sequence joins TRBV6-5 and TRBJ1-6; D is perhaps TRBD1 (5 bases). The CDR3 has 15 amino acids. V was cut by 7 bases and J by 9 bases, with 19 bases left in between. Germline V CDR1 and CDR2: MNHEY, SVGAGI.

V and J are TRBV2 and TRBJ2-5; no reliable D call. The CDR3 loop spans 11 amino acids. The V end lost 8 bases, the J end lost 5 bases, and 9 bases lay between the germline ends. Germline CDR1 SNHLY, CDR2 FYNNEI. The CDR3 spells CASATMETQYF. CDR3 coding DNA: TGTGCCAGCGCGACGATGGAGACCCAGTACTTC.

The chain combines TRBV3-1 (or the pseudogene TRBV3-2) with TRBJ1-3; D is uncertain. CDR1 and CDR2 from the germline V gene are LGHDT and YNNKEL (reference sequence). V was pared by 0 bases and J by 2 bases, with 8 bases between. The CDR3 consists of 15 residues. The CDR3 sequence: CASSQDLGTGNTIYF. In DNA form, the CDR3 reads TGTGCCAGCAGCCAAGATCTAGGGACTGGAAACACCATATATTTT.

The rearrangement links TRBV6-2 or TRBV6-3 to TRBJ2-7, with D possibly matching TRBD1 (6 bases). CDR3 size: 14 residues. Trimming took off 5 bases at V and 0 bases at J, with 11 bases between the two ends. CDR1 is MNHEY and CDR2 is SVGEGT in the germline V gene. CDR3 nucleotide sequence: TGTGCCAGCAGTAGGGGGACACCCTCCTACGAGCAGTACTTC. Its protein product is CASSRGTPSYEQYF.

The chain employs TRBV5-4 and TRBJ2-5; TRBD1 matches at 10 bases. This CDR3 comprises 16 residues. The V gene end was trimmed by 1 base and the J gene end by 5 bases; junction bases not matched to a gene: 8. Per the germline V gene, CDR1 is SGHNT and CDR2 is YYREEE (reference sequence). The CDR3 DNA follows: TGTGCCAGCAGCTTGAACACGGGACAGGGGTTGGAGACCCAGTACTTC. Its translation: CASSLNTGQGLETQYF.

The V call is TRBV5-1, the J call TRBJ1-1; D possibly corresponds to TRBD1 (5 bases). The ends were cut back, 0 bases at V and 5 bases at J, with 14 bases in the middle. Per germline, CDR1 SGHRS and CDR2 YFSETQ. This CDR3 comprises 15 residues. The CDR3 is CASSLVSRGDTEAFF. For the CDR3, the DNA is TGCGCCAGCAGCTTGGTGAGCCGGGGGGATACTGAAGCTTTCTTT.

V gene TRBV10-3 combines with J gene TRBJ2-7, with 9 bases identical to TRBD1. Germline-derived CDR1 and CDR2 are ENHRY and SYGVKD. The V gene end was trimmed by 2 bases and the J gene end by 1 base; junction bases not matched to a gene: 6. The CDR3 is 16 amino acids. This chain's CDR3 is CAISERDREDSYEQYF. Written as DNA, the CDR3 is TGTGCCATCAGTGAGCGGGACAGGGAGGATTCCTACGAGCAGTACTTC.